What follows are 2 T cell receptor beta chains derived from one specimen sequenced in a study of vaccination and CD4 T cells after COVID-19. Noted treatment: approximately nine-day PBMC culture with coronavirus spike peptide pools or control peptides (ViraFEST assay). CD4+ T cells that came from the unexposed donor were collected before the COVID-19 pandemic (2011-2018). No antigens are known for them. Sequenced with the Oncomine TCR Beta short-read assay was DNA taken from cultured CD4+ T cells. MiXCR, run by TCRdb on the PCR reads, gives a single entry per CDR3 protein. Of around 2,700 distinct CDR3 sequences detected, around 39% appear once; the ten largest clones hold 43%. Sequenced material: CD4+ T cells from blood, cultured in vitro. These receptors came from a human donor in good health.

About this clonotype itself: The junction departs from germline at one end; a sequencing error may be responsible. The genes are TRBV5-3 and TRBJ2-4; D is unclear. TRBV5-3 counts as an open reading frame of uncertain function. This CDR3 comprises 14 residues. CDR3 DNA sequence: TGTGCCAGCAGCTTGTGGCAGGCCAAAAACATTCAGTACTTC. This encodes CASSLWQAKNIQYF.

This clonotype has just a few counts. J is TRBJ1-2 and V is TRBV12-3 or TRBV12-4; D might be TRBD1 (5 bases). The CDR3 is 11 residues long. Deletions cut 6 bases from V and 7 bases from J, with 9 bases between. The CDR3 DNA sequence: TGTGCCAGCAGGGGGCGAGGTGGCTACACCTTC. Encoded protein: CASRGRGGYTF.